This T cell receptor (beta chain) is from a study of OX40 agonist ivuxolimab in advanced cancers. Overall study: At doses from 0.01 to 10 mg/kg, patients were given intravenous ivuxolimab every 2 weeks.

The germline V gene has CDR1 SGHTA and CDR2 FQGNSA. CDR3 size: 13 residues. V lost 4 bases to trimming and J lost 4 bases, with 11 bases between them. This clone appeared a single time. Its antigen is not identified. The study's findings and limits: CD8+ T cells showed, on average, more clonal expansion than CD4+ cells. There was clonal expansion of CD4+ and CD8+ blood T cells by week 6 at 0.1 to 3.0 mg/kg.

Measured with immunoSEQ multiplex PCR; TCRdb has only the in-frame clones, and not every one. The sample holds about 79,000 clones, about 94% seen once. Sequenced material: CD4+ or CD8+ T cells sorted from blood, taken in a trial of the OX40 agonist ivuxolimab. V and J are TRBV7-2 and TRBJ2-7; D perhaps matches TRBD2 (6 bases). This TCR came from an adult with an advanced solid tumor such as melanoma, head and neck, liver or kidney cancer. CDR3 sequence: CASSYLAEYEQYF. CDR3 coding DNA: TGTGCCAGCAGCTACTTAGCGGAGTACGAGCAGTACTTC.